Presented here are 8 T cell receptor beta chains from one specimen sequenced in a study of cytomegalovirus exposure and HLA in healthy donors. 13 Jbeta primers and 60 Vbeta primers were used for the PCR. The data were produced by immunoSEQ multiplex PCR, yet TCRdb's version contains in-frame clones alone and is incomplete. The sample consists of 150,000 to 200,000 clones, around 85% of them appearing once. Sequenced sample: PBMCs. These receptors were collected from a man aged 18 to 30 in good health and CMV-seronegative.

The V gene is TRBV9, the J gene TRBJ2-7, with D possibly being TRBD1 (5 bases). The CDR3 has 14 residues. Germline assignment: CDR1 SGDLS and CDR2 YYNGEE. V was cut by 4 bases and J by 0 bases, with 11 bases left in between. DNA for the CDR3: TGTGCCAGCAGCCCTGGGGCAAGCTCCTACGAGCAGTACTTC. The encoded protein is CASSPGASSYEQYF.

This clone was recorded once. This sequence joins TRBV11-3 and TRBJ2-3, with 10 bases aligning to TRBD2. Germline CDR1 reads SGHNT; CDR2 reads YENEEA. CDR3 length equals 16 residues. The junction had 3 bases not matched to a gene; V was cut back by 1 base and J by 2 bases. In DNA form, the CDR3 reads TGTGCCAGCAGCTTAGGGACTAGCGGATACACAGATACGCAGTATTTT. Encoded protein: CASSLGTSGYTDTQYF. The full variable domain, completed using reference TRBV11-3 and TRBJ2-3, is EAGVVQSPRYKIIEKKQPVAFWCNPISGHNTLYWYLQNLGQGPELLIRYENEEAVDDSQLPKDRFSAERLKGVDSTLKIQPAELGDSAVYLCASSLGTSGYTDTQYFGPGTRLTVL.

The gene calls are TRBV9 and TRBJ2-2; 16 nucleotides line up with TRBD2. Germline V lookup: CDR1 SGDLS, CDR2 YYNGEE. V shed 4 bases, J shed 4 bases, and the junction held 10 bases outside the gene matches. The CDR3 has 19 amino acids. In nucleotides, the CDR3 is TGTGCCAGCAGCCCTAGGGGACTAGCGGGGGGGCGTGTCACCGGGGAGCTGTTTTTT. Residues: CASSPRGLAGGRVTGELFF.

The chain is built from TRBV6-5 and TRBJ1-1; D ambiguous. Germline CDR1 and CDR2: MNHEY and SVGAGI. V lost 10 bases to trimming and J lost 0 bases, with 15 bases between them. This CDR3 contains 14 residues. The CDR3 sequence: CATTASHMNTEAFF. In nucleotides, the CDR3 is TGTGCCACCACAGCCAGCCATATGAACACTGAAGCTTTCTTT.

The CDR3 loop reads CASSGLGGATYNEQFF. The CDR3 DNA sequence: TGTGCCAGCAGCGGCCTTGGCGGGGCTACCTACAATGAGCAGTTCTTC. The chain has TRBV9 and TRBJ2-1, with a possible D match to TRBD2 (6 bases). The CDR3 loop spans 16 amino acids. V was clipped by 3 bases and J by 2 bases, with 15 bases between them. Germline CDR1 SGDLS, CDR2 YYNGEE.

This chain uses TRBV28 with TRBJ2-6, with a tentative D call TRBD2 (6 bases). Per the germline V gene, CDR1 is MDHEN and CDR2 is SYDVKM. V was pared by 8 bases and J by 4 bases, with 21 bases between. CDR3 length: 17 residues. CDR3 residues: CASGRGILGSGANVLTF. CDR3 bases: TGTGCCAGCGGACGGGGGATACTGGGCTCGGGGGCCAACGTCCTGACTTTC. Looking up the rest from reference TRBV28 and TRBJ2-6 gives the full variable domain: DVKVTQSSRYLVKRTGEKVFLECVQDMDHENMFWYRQDPGLGLRLIYFSYDVKMKEKGDIPEGYSVSREKKERFSLILESASTNQTSMYLCASGRGILGSGANVLTFGAGSRLTVL.

This chain connects TRBV7-9 to TRBJ2-1; 8 nucleotides match TRBD2. V gave up 2 bases and J gave up 6 bases; unmatched junction bases: 12. CDR1 and CDR2 from the germline V gene are SEHNR and FQNEAQ (reference sequence). There are 17 residues in the CDR3. The CDR3 loop is CASSLRGSGGKGNEQFF. The CDR3 DNA reads as TGTGCCAGCAGCTTAAGAGGGAGCGGGGGAAAGGGCAATGAGCAGTTCTTC.

The sample holds a few counts of this clone. The V gene is TRBV7-8, the J gene TRBJ1-5; TRBD1 matches at 8 bases. Germline trimming cut 5 bases from V and 4 bases from J; bases unmatched to any gene: 13. This CDR3 region has 17 residues. Germline CDR1 and CDR2: SGHVS and FQNEAQ. The CDR3 DNA is TGTGCCAGCAGCCCCGCGTCTTTCCGGGACAGGAATCAGCCCCAGCATTTT. Encoded protein: CASSPASFRDRNQPQHF.